This TCR beta chain was sequenced for a study of CD8+CD57+ T cells in acquired aplastic anemia. Study as a whole: On average, sorted CD4+ and CD8+ cells gave about 2.9 ug of DNA.

To note about this clonotype: Its ends do not fully match the called genes, so a read error is possible.

Germline V CDR1 and CDR2: WSHSY, SAAADI. The CDR3 has 14 residues. Genomic DNA, serving as template, underwent TCR beta VDJ and CDR3 profiling. From the reads, TCRdb called clonotypes with MiXCR, one entry per CDR3 protein. The sample records under 250,000 distinct CDR3 sequences, approximately 60% being singletons. All sequencing subjects had displayed CD8+CD57+ cell expansion on flow cytometry. The enrolled patients all had severe acquired aplastic anemia. The source of this sequence is a human donor with aplastic anemia. Sequenced: sorted CD4+, CD8+, or CD8+CD57+ T cells (not recorded which) from PBMCs. The chain joins TRBV10-2 to TRBJ2-7; 7 bases are a match to TRBD2. CDR3: CASSQPLAAYERYF. The CDR3, as DNA: TGCGCCAGCAGCCAACCGCTAGCGGCCTACGAGCGGTACTTC.